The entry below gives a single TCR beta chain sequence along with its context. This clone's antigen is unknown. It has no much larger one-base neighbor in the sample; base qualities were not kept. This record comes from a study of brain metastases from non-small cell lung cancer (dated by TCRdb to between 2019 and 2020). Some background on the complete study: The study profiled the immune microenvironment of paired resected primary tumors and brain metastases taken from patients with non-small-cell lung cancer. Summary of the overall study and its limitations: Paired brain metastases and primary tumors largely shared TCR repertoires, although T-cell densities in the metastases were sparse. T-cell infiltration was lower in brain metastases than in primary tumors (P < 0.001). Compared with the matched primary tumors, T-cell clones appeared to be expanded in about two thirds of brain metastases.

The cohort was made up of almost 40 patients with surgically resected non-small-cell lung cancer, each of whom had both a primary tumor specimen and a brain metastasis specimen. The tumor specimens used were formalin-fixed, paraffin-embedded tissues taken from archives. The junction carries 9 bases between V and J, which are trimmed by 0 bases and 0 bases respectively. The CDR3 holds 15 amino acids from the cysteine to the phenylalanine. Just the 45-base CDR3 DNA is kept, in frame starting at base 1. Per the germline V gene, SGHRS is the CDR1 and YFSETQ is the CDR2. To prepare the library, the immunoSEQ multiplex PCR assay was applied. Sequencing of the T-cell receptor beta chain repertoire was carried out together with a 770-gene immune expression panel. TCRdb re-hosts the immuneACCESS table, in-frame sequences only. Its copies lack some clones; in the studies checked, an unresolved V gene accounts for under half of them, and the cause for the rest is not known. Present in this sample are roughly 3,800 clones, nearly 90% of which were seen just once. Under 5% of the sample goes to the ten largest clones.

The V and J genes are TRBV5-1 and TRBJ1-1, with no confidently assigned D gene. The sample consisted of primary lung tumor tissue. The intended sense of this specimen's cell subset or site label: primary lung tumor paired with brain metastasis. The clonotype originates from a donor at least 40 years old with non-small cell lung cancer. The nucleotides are TGCGCCAGCAGCTTGGACAGCTCCATGAACACTGAAGCTTTCTTT. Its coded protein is CASSLDSSMNTEAFF.